The clone carrying this TCR beta chain has just a few counts. The CDR3 extends over 14 amino acids. Per the germline V gene, CDR1 is DFQATT and CDR2 is SNEGSKA (reference sequence). V was pared by 6 bases and J by 1 base, with 6 bases of the junction left unmatched. This sample is part of a study of identical twins. TCRdb used MiXCR to reprocess the 5' RACE reads, holding one entry per CDR3 protein. Found here are 200,000 to 250,000 distinct CDR3 sequences, over 9.5% of them singletons; the top ten hold 10%. This TCR was sampled from a man in his fifties in good health. This chain links TRBV20-1 with TRBJ2-3; 8 bases align to TRBD2. Sequenced sample: memory T cells sorted from blood. For the CDR3, the DNA is TGCAGTGCGGCACCGGGACTAGGCACAGATACGCAGTATTTT. This codes for CSAAPGLGTDTQYF.